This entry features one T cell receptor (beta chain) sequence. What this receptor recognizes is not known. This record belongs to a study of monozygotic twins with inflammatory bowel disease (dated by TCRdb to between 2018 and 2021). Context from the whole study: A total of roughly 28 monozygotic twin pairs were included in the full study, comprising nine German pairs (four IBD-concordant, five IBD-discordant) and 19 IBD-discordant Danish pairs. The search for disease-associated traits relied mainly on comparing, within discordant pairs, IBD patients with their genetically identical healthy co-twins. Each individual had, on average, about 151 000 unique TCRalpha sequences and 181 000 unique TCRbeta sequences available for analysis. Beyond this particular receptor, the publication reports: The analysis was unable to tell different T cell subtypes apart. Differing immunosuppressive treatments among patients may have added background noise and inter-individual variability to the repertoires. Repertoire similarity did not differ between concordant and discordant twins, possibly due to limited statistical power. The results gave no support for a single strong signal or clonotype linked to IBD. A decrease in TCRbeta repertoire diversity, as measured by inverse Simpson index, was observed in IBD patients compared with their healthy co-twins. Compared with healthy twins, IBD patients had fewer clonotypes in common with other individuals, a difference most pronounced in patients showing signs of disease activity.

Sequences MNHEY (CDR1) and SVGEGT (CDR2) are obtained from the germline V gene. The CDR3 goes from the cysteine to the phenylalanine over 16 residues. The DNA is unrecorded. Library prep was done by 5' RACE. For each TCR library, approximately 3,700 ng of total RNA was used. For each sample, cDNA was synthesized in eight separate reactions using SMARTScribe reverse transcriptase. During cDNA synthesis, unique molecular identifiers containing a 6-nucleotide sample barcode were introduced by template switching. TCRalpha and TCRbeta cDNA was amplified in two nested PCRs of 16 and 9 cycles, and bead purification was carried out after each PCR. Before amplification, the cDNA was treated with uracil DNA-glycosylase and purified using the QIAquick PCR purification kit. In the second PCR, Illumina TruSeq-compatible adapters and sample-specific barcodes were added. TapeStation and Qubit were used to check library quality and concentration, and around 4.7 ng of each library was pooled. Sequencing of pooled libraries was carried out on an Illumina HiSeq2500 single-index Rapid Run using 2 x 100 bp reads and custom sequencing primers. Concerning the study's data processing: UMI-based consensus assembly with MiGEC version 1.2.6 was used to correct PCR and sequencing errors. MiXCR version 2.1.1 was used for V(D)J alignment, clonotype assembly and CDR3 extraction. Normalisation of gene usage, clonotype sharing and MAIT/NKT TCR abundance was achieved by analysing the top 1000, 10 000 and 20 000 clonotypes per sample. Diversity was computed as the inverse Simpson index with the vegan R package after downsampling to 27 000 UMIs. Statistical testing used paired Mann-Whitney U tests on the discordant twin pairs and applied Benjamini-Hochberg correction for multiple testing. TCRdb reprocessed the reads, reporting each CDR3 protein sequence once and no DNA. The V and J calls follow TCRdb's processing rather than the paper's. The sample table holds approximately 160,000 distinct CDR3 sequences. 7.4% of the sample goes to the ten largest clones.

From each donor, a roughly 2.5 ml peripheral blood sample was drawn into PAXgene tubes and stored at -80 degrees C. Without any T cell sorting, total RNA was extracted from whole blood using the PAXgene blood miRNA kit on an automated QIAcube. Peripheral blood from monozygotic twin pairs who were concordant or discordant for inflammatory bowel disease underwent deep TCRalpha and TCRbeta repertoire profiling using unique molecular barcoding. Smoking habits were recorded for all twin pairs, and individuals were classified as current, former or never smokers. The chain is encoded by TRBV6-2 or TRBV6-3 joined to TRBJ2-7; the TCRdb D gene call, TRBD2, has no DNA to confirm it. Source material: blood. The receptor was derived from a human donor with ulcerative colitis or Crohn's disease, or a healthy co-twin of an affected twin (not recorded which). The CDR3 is CASSYPIGLAGVEQYF.